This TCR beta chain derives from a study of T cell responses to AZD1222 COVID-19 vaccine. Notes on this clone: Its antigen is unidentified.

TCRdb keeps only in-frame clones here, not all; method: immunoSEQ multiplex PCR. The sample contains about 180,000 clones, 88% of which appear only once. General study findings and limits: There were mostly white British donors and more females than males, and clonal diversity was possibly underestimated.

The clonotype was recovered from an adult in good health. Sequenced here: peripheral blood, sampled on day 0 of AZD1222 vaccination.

CDR3 DNA sequence: TGTGCCAGCAGTCCCCTACTGGGATTAGGGCAGTACTTC. Translated, it gives CASSPLLGLGQYF. This chain joins TRBV6-5 and TRBJ2-7; D is unclear. Per the germline V gene, CDR1 is MNHEY and CDR2 is SVGAGI. Deletions cut 5 bases from V and 9 bases from J, with 17 bases between. The CDR3 is 13 amino acids.